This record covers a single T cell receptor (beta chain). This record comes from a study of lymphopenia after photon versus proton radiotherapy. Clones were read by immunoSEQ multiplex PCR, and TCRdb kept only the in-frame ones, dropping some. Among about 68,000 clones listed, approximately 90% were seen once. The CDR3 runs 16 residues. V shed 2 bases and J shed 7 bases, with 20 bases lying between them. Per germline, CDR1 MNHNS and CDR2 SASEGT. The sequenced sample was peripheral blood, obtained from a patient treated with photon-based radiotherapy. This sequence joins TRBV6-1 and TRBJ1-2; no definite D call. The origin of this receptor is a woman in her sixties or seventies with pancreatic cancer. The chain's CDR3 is CASSEMHPQTSPGYTF. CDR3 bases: TGTGCCAGCAGTGAAATGCACCCCCAGACCTCCCCTGGCTACACCTTC.